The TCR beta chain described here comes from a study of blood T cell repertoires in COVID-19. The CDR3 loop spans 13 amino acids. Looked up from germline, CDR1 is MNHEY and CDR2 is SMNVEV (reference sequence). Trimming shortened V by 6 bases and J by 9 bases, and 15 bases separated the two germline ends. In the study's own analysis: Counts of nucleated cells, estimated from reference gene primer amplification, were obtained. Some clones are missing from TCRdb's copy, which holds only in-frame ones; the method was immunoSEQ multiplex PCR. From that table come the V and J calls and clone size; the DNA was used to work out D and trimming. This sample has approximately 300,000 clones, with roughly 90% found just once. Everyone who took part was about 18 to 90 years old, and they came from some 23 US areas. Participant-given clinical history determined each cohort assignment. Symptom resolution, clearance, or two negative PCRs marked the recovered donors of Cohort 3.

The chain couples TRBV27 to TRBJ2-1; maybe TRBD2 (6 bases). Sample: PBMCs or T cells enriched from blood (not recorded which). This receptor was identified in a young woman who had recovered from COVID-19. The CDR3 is CASSRLGGGEQFF. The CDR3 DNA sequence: TGTGCCAGCAGCCGACTTGGGGGAGGTGAGCAGTTCTTC.